The TCR beta chain described here comes from a study of blood T cell repertoires in COVID-19. Germline V gives CDR1 SQVTM, CDR2 ANQGSEA. The CDR3 has 17 amino acids. Trimming removed 3 bases from V and 4 bases from J; junction bases left unmatched: 8. Sequenced by immunoSEQ multiplex PCR; TCRdb stores in-frame clones only, minus some. The profile shows 160,000 or so clones, 80% to 90% of them singletons. This receptor was obtained from a woman in her forties or fifties with acute or convalescent COVID-19. This chain connects TRBV29-1 to TRBJ2-1, with 14 positions matching TRBD2. The specimen sequenced was peripheral blood. For the CDR3, the DNA is TGCAGCGTTGATCAGTACGGGACTAGCGGGAGTTACAATGAGCAGTTCTTC. This sequence encodes CSVDQYGTSGSYNEQFF.